These 16 T cell receptor beta chains originate from one sample sequenced in a study of cytomegalovirus exposure and HLA in healthy donors. 60 Vbeta and 13 Jbeta primers were used in PCR. Libraries were prepared by immunoSEQ multiplex PCR; TCRdb keeps only in-frame clonotypes and omits some of them. Seen here are some 110,000 clones, over 70% observed once, and the top ten hold roughly 11%. Sequenced sample: PBMCs. The receptor set was obtained from a woman between 50 and 59 years old in good health and CMV-seropositive.

The rearrangement joins TRBV19 to TRBJ1-1; 9 nucleotides match TRBD1. With V trimmed by 4 bases and J by 5 bases, 5 bases remained unmatched. Germline CDR1 is LNHDA and CDR2 is SQIVND (reference sequence). CDR3 size: 14 residues. CDR3 loop: CASSRDRVETEAFF. The CDR3 coding sequence is TGTGCCAGTAGTAGGGACAGGGTGGAAACTGAAGCTTTCTTT.

This chain uses TRBV18 with TRBJ2-1; D may be TRBD2 (5 bases). V shed 2 bases and J shed 8 bases, with 10 bases lying between them. Germline CDR1 and CDR2: KGHSH and LQKENI. The CDR3 runs to 13 residues. The CDR3, as DNA: TGTGCCAGCTCACCAATTTCGGGGTATGAGCAGTTCTTC. This translates into CASSPISGYEQFF.

The genes are TRBV6-1 and TRBJ1-5; TRBD1 is a possible D gene (6 bases). This CDR3 is built from 15 residues. V dropped 8 bases and J dropped 10 bases, with 24 bases sitting between them. Germline CDR1 MNHNS, CDR2 SASEGT. The CDR3 here is CASQEQGGGSGPQHF. The DNA of the CDR3 is TGTGCCAGCCAAGAACAGGGTGGGGGATCGGGACCCCAGCATTTT.

This chain connects TRBV28 to TRBJ1-1, with TRBD1 matching 8 bases. The CDR3 covers 14 residues. CDR1 and CDR2 from the germline V gene are MDHEN and SYDVKM. The J segment lost 7 bases and the V segment lost 6 bases, leaving 10 bases of the junction unmatched. The CDR3 nucleotides read TGTGCCAGCAGCCGAGGACAGGGATCTGGTGAAGCTTTCTTT. It yields the protein CASSRGQGSGEAFF.

The chain couples TRBV19 to TRBJ1-1; 10 bases line up with TRBD1. Germline V CDR1 and CDR2: LNHDA, SQIVND (reference sequence). This CDR3 comprises 13 residues. The V gene end was trimmed by 4 bases and the J gene end by 6 bases; junction bases not matched to a gene: 2. CDR3 DNA: TGTGCCAGTAGTACTGGGACAGGGGCTGAAGCTTTCTTT. This sequence encodes CASSTGTGAEAFF.

This clone was detected once. This rearrangement joins TRBV19 to TRBJ2-5; 7 bases are shared with TRBD2. V dropped 1 base and J dropped 5; count of bases not matched to a gene: 7. This CDR3 is 15 amino acids long. The germline gives CDR1 LNHDA, CDR2 SQIVND (reference sequence). CDR3 DNA: TGTGCCAGTAGTATAGTGAAAGCTAGCGGTGAGACCCAGTACTTC. It yields the protein CASSIVKASGETQYF.

Only one count was recorded for this clone. The chain uses TRBV19 and TRBJ1-2; TRBD1 might be the D (5 bases). CDR3 length: 13 residues. Trimming cost V 6 bases and J 0 bases, with 8 bases left between them. The germline V gene has CDR1 LNHDA and CDR2 SQIVND (reference sequence). This CDR3 reads CASRDISNYGYTF. The CDR3 DNA reads TGTGCCAGTAGGGACATCTCTAACTATGGCTACACCTTC.

This clone was observed once. The chain is built from TRBV11-2 and TRBJ1-5; D gene unclear. V lost 1 base to trimming and J lost 9 bases, with 7 bases between them. The germline V gene has CDR1 SGHAT and CDR2 FQNNGV. This CDR3 region has 12 residues. CDR3 DNA: TGTGCCAGCAGCTTAGGGTTCGGGCCCCAGCATTTT. Residues: CASSLGFGPQHF.

This clone has just one count. This sequence joins TRBV18 and TRBJ1-1, with TRBD1 identical over 7 bases. Trimming removed 2 bases from V and 3 bases from J; junction bases left unmatched: 3. The CDR3 runs to 14 residues. In germline, CDR1 is KGHSH, CDR2 LQKENI. CDR3 sequence: CASSPSGGDTEAFF. The CDR3, as DNA: TGTGCCAGCTCACCATCAGGGGGTGACACTGAAGCTTTCTTT.

The chain is built from TRBV28 and TRBJ1-2; a possible D gene is TRBD1 (5 bases). CDR3 length: 14 amino acids. V dropped 7 bases and J dropped 6 bases, with 18 bases sitting between them. Germline V gene lookup returns CDR1 MDHEN and CDR2 SYDVKM. DNA for the CDR3: TGTGCCAGCACCCGGGGACGGGGGTGGAATGGCTACACCTTC. It encodes CASTRGRGWNGYTF.

This chain connects TRBV7-2 to TRBJ1-1, with D tentatively TRBD1 (5 bases). Trimming cost V 4 bases and J 1 base, with 13 bases left between them. Germline assignment: CDR1 SGHTA and CDR2 FQGNSA. This CDR3 has 15 amino acids. CDR3 sequence: CASSSAGTANTEAFF. The CDR3 DNA sequence: TGTGCCAGCAGCTCCGCCGGGACTGCGAACACTGAAGCTTTCTTT.

The J gene is TRBJ2-6, the V gene TRBV9, with TRBD1 matching over 7 bases. Germline V CDR1 and CDR2: SGDLS, YYNGEE. CDR3 length: 17 amino acids. The V gene end was trimmed by 4 bases and the J gene end by 2 bases; junction bases not matched to a gene: 9. This chain's CDR3 is CASSPQRTGAGANVLTF. The CDR3 nucleotides are TGTGCCAGCAGCCCTCAGCGCACAGGGGCTGGGGCCAACGTCCTGACTTTC.

The chain has TRBV5-5 and TRBJ1-3, with D perhaps matching TRBD1 (5 bases). The CDR3 runs to 15 residues. The germline gives CDR1 SGHKS, CDR2 YYEKEE (reference sequence). The V end lost 3 bases, the J end lost 0 bases, and 10 bases lay between the germline ends. CDR3 sequence (DNA): TGTGCCAGCAGCTCGACAGTCATCTCTGGAAACACCATATATTTT. As protein: CASSSTVISGNTIYF. Together with reference TRBV5-5 and TRBJ1-3, the CDR3 gives the full variable domain: DAGVTQSPTHLIKTRGQQVTLRCSPISGHKSVSWYQQVLGQGPQFIFQYYEKEERGRGNFPDRFSARQFPNYSSELNVNALLLGDSALYLCASSSTVISGNTIYFGEGSWLTVV.

The chain joins TRBV6-6 to TRBJ2-1, with a possible D match to TRBD1 (5 bases). Germline assignment: CDR1 MNHNY and CDR2 SVGAGI (reference sequence). The CDR3 sequence is 12 residues long. The V gene lost 2 bases and the J gene lost 8 bases, with 7 bases spanning the gap. In nucleotides, the CDR3 is TGTGCCAGCAGTTACGGGGCCTATGAGCAGTTCTTC. Its translation is CASSYGAYEQFF.

In its sample, this clone was seen once. The chain employs TRBV2 and TRBJ2-4; TRBD1 might be the D (5 bases). Germline values: CDR1 SNHLY, CDR2 FYNNEI. This CDR3 is 13 amino acids long. Trimming left V 4 bases short and J 3 bases short, with 7 bases between. CDR3 residues: CASSVDSKNIQYF. The CDR3 bases are TGTGCCAGCAGTGTAGACAGCAAAAACATTCAGTACTTC.

The V and J genes are TRBV29-1 and TRBJ1-1, with D maybe TRBD1 (6 bases). The germline V gene has CDR1 SQVTM and CDR2 ANQGSEA. This CDR3 is built from 14 residues. V lost 7 bases and J 1 base, leaving 16 bases between the germline ends. For the CDR3, the DNA is TGCAGCGGATGGACAGTACACGAGAACACTGAAGCTTTCTTT. It translates to CSGWTVHENTEAFF.